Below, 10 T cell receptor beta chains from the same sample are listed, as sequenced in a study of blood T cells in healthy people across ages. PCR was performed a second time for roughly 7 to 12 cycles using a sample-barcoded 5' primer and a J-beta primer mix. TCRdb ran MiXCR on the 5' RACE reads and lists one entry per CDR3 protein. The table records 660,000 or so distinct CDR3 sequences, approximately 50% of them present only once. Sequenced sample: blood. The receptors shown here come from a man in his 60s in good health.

The CDR3 nucleotides are TGTGCCAGCAGCTTAGGTGGGGGGACTAGGTACAATGAGCAGTTCTTC. As protein: CASSLGGGTRYNEQFF. The chain uses TRBV7-2 and TRBJ2-1, with 8 bases aligning to TRBD2. This CDR3 contains 16 residues. Looked up from germline, CDR1 is SGHTA and CDR2 is FQGNSA. V shed 1 base, J shed 4 bases, and the junction held 6 bases outside the gene matches. The full variable domain, its missing parts supplied by reference TRBV7-2 and TRBJ2-1, is GAGVSQSPSNKVTEKGKDVELRCDPISGHTALYWYRQSLGQGLEFLIYFQGNSAPDKSGLPSDRFSAERTGGSVSTLTIQRTQQEDSAVYLCASSLGGGTRYNEQFFGPGTRLTVL.

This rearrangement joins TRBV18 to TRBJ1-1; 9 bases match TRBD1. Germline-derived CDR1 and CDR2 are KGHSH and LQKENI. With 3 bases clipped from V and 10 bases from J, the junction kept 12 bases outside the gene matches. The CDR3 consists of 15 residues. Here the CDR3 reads CASSPQDGQGYGAFF. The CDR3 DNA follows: TGTGCCAGCTCACCGCAAGATGGACAGGGGTATGGAGCTTTCTTT.

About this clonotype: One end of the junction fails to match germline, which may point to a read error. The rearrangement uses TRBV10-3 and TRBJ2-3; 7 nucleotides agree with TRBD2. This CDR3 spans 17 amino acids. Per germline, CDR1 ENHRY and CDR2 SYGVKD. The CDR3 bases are TGTGCCATCAGTAAGTCTGGGGAAGCGGGAATCACAGATACGCAGTATTTT. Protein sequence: CAISKSGEAGITDTQYF.

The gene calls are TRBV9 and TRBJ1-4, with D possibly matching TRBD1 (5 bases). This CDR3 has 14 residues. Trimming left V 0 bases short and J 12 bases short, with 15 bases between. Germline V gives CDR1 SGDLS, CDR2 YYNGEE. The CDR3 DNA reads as TGTGCCAGCAGCGTAGCTACCCAAGGAGGGGAACTGTTTTTT. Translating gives CASSVATQGGELFF.

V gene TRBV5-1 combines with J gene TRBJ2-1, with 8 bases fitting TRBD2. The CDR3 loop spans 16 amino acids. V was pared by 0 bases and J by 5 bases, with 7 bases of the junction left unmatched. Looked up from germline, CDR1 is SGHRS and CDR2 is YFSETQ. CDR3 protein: CASSLAHSGGHNEQFF. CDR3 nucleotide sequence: TGCGCCAGCAGCTTGGCCCACAGCGGGGGCCACAATGAGCAGTTCTTC.

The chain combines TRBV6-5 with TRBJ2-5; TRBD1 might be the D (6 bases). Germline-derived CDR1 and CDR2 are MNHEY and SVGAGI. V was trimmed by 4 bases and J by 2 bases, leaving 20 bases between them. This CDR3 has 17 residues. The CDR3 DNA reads TGTGCCAGCAGTTGGGTAGCGACCAGGGGCCGGCAAGAGACCCAGTACTTC. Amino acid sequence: CASSWVATRGRQETQYF.

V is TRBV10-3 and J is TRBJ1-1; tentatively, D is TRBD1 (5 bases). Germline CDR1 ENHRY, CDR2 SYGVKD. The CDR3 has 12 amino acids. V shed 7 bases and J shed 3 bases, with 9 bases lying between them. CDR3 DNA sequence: TGTGCCATCACGGCGGGGGACACTGAAGCTTTCTTT. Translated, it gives CAITAGDTEAFF.

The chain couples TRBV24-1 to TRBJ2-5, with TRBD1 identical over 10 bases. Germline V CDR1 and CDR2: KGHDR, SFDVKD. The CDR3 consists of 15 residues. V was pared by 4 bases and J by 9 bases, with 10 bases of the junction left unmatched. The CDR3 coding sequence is TGTGCCACCAGTGACCCCCGGGACAGGGGTGGCGCCCAGTACTTC. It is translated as CATSDPRDRGGAQYF.

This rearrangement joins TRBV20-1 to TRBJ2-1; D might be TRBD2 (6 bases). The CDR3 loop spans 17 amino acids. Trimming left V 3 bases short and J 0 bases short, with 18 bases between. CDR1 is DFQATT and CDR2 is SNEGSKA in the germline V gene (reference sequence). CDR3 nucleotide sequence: TGCAGTGCTAGGGCCCCTCTAGCGCCGAGCTCCTACAATGAGCAGTTCTTC. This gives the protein CSARAPLAPSSYNEQFF.

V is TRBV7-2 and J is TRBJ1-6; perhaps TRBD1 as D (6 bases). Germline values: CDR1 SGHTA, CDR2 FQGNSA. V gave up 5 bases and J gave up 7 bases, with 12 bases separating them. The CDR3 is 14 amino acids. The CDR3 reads CASSNRDFNSPLHF. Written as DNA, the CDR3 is TGTGCCAGCAGCAACAGGGATTTCAATTCACCCCTCCACTTT.